Listed here are 25 T cell receptor beta chains from one sample, sequenced in a study of regulatory T cells in long-lasting Graves disease. Arm-PCR of CDR3 regions and iRepertoire HTBI primers were used to build TCR beta libraries. MiXCR was run by TCRdb on the multiplex PCR reads, yielding one entry per CDR3 protein. The sample lists more than 350,000 distinct CDR3 sequences, under 25% occurring once. Specified time point: persistent/refractory GD, antithyroid drugs over 5 years with positive TRAb. PBMC RNA served as the TCR library source. Here the sequenced sample was peripheral blood mononuclear cells (PBMCs), taken when the disease was refractory, from a patient treated with antithyroid drugs. These TCRs come from a female donor with Graves disease.

This clonotype was seen ten or more times. The V and J genes are TRBV12-3 or TRBV12-4 and TRBJ1-1; D not certain. The CDR3 is 13 residues long. V dropped 6 bases and J dropped 1 base, with 9 bases sitting between them. CDR3 in amino acids: CASSLKGNTEAFF. The CDR3 DNA reads TGTGCCAGCAGCTTAAAAGGGAACACTGAAGCTTTCTTT.

This clonotype occurred a few times. The J gene is TRBJ2-2, the V gene TRBV30; 8 positions match TRBD2. J lost 5 bases, V lost 2 bases, and 7 bases had no gene match. CDR3 length: 15 residues. Germline-derived CDR1 and CDR2 are GTSNPN and SVGIG (reference sequence). CDR3 in DNA: TGTGCCTGGAGTCCCGGACTAGCTAGGACCGGGGAGCTGTTTTTT. Its translation is CAWSPGLARTGELFF. Together with reference TRBV30 and TRBJ2-2, the CDR3 gives the full variable domain: SQTIHQWPATLVQPVGSPLSLECTVEGTSNPNLYWYRQAAGRGLQLLFYSVGIGQISSEVPQNLSASRPQDRQFILSSKKLLLSDSGFYLCAWSPGLARTGELFFGEGSRLTVL.

In this sample, this clonotype turned up many times. CDR3 nucleotide sequence: TGTGCCAGCAGTTTCCCTAGACAGGGACAGGGGTTAATAGAGACCCAGTACTTC. Its translation: CASSFPRQGQGLIETQYF. The genes are TRBV27 and TRBJ2-5, with TRBD1 matching 10 bases. Trimming removed 3 bases from V and 4 bases from J; junction bases left unmatched: 14. This CDR3 is built from 18 residues. CDR1 is MNHEY and CDR2 is SMNVEV in the germline V gene (reference sequence).

The chain links TRBV20-1 to TRBJ1-2, with D unresolved. The CDR3 runs 12 residues. Germline loops: CDR1 DFQATT, CDR2 SNEGSKA (reference sequence). CDR3 sequence: CSLEQTANGYTF. The CDR3 nucleotides read TGCAGCCTGGAGCAGACTGCGAATGGCTACACCTTC.

The chain carries TRBV19 and TRBJ2-4, with D possibly TRBD2 on 6 matching bases. Trimming took 3 bases from V and 3 from J, leaving 12 bases between them. The length of the CDR3 is 15 residues. In germline, CDR1 is LNHDA, CDR2 SQIVND (reference sequence). CDR3 region: CASSIRGGGKNIQYF. The CDR3 nucleotides read TGTGCCAGTAGTATTAGGGGAGGTGGCAAAAACATTCAGTACTTC. The full variable domain, rest sourced from reference TRBV19 and TRBJ2-4, is DGGITQSPKYLFRKEGQNVTLSCEQNLNHDAMYWYRQDPGQGLRLIYYSQIVNDFQKGDIAEGYSVSREKKESFPLTVTSAQKNPTAFYLCASSIRGGGKNIQYFGAGTRLSVL.

Many counts were recorded for this clonotype. The rearrangement joins TRBV12-3 or TRBV12-4 to TRBJ1-2, with unresolved D. The CDR3 runs 13 residues. Trimming removed 5 bases from V and 9 bases from J, with 16 bases in between. CDR3 in DNA: TGTGCCAGCAGTCCGGGCGGTATTCGGAGCTACACCTTC. Translating it yields CASSPGGIRSYTF.

This chain uses TRBV3-1 with TRBJ2-5; no definite D call. This CDR3 contains 14 residues. Germline CDR1 is LGHDT and CDR2 is YNNKEL (reference sequence). V was pared by 1 base and J by 5 bases, with 11 bases between. Written as DNA, the CDR3 is TGTGCCAGCAGCCAAGGATCCGGTCCCGAGACCCAGTACTTC. Protein product: CASSQGSGPETQYF.

The rearrangement uses TRBV10-3 and TRBJ2-7, with D possibly TRBD1 on 5 matching bases. The CDR3 sequence is 12 residues long. The germline V gene has CDR1 ENHRY and CDR2 SYGVKD. Trimming pared 10 bases from V and 4 bases from J, leaving 14 bases between. The CDR3 here is CATSGNGYEQYF. The CDR3 nucleotides are TGTGCCACCTCAGGGAACGGTTACGAGCAGTACTTC.

This clonotype was seen repeatedly, ten times or more. J is TRBJ2-7 and V is TRBV27; D might be TRBD2 (6 bases). Trimming pared 3 bases from V and 7 bases from J, leaving 19 bases between. Looked up from germline, CDR1 is MNHEY and CDR2 is SMNVEV (reference sequence). CDR3 size: 15 residues. This CDR3 is CASSFSGGRGLEQYF. In DNA form, the CDR3 reads TGTGCCAGCAGTTTCAGTGGGGGGAGAGGTTTAGAGCAGTACTTC.

To note about this clonotype: This is likely an artifact of a read error, given a far larger clone one base away. The chain links TRBV12-3 or TRBV12-4 to TRBJ1-2, with no clear D. V was shortened by 2 bases and J by 2 bases, with 6 bases between the two germline ends. The CDR3 extends over 13 amino acids. This chain's CDR3 is CASSLMGNYGYTF. CDR3 bases: TGTGCCAGCAGTTTAATGGGGAACTATGGCTACACCTTC.

The chain joins TRBV4-2 to TRBJ2-5; 8 positions match TRBD2. Germline V gives CDR1 LGHNA, CDR2 YNFKEQ. The CDR3 contains 16 residues. V shed 0 bases and J 3 bases; nucleotides not matched to a gene: 6. The CDR3 DNA follows: TGTGCCAGCAGCCAAGACTCCAGCGGGAGTAAAGAGACCCAGTACTTC. This sequence encodes CASSQDSSGSKETQYF.

This clonotype has a count of ten or more. The chain employs TRBV24-1 and TRBJ2-5; D gene ambiguous. Germline V CDR1 and CDR2: KGHDR, SFDVKD. The CDR3 has 12 residues. Between the trimmed V and J ends, which lost 4 bases and 2 bases, there was a span of 4 bases. The CDR3, as DNA: TGTGCCACCAGTGAAAGTCAAGAGACCCAGTACTTC. It specifies CATSESQETQYF.

This clonotype appeared a few times. The rearrangement joins TRBV11-2 to TRBJ1-1; the D is unclear. Germline loops: CDR1 SGHAT, CDR2 FQNNGV. Deletions cut 2 bases from V and 4 bases from J, with 8 bases between. The CDR3 length is 13 residues. The CDR3, as DNA: TGTGCCAGCAGCTTATCCCCCCCCACTGAAGCTTTCTTT. Residues: CASSLSPPTEAFF.

The sample holds a few counts of this clonotype. This chain connects TRBV6-2 or TRBV6-3 to TRBJ2-7, with D perhaps being TRBD1 or TRBD2 (5 bases each). The germline V gene has CDR1 MNHEY and CDR2 SVGEGT. The CDR3 covers 15 residues. Trimming took 5 bases from V and 4 from J, leaving 18 bases between them. CDR3 in amino acids: CASSESGASRYEQYF. CDR3 sequence (DNA): TGTGCCAGCAGTGAATCTGGGGCTAGCCGTTACGAGCAGTACTTC.

The genes are TRBV4-1 and TRBJ2-1, with TRBD1 identical over 9 bases. The V gene's germline CDR1 is MGHRA and CDR2 YSYEKL. There are 16 residues in the CDR3. V lost 4 bases and J lost 8; bases outside the gene matches: 12. For the CDR3, the DNA is TGCGCCAGCAGCCCTCCCCCGGGACAGGGCGGGGATGAGCAGTTCTTC. It encodes CASSPPPGQGGDEQFF.

This clonotype has a count of ten or more. The V call is TRBV15, the J call TRBJ1-5, with a tentative D call TRBD1 (5 bases). The CDR3 spans 15 residues. Trimming shortened V by 0 bases and J by 5 bases, and 11 bases separated the two germline ends. The germline CDR1 and CDR2 sequences are LNHNV and YYDKDF (reference sequence). CDR3 in DNA: TGTGCCACCAGCAGAGATTTGGGAGGGGATCAGCCCCAGCATTTT. This encodes CATSRDLGGDQPQHF.

At least ten counts were recorded for this clonotype. This chain connects TRBV25-1 to TRBJ1-1; no clear D. CDR1 is MGHDK and CDR2 is SYGVNS in the germline V gene. The CDR3 consists of 14 residues. V was pared by 4 bases and J by 5 bases, with 14 bases between. The CDR3 spells CASSARTGETEAFF. The CDR3 nucleotides read TGTGCCAGCAGTGCGCGAACCGGGGAGACTGAAGCTTTCTTT.

At least ten counts were recorded for this clonotype. The chain has TRBV27 and TRBJ2-7; possible D gene TRBD2, 5 bases. V was clipped by 2 bases and J by 5 bases, with 10 bases between them. The CDR3 is 13 amino acids. In germline, CDR1 is MNHEY, CDR2 SMNVEV (reference sequence). The CDR3 protein is CASSLGLGDEQYF. CDR3 DNA sequence: TGTGCCAGCAGTTTAGGACTCGGCGACGAGCAGTACTTC.

The chain employs TRBV20-1 and TRBJ1-1; D is unresolved. The CDR3 has 10 amino acids. Per germline, CDR1 DFQATT and CDR2 SNEGSKA (reference sequence). V was trimmed by 6 bases and J by 4 bases, leaving 6 bases between them. CDR3 in DNA: TGCAGTGCCCCCCGCACTGAAGCTTTCTTT. Encoded protein: CSAPRTEAFF.

The genes are TRBV6-1 and TRBJ2-1, with D uncertain. Germline V gene data show CDR1 as MNHNS and CDR2 as SASEGT. V gave up 6 bases and J gave up 6 bases, with 9 bases separating them. This CDR3 spans 12 amino acids. The chain's CDR3 is CASRRKANEQFF. CDR3 sequence (DNA): TGTGCCAGCAGGCGCAAGGCCAATGAGCAGTTCTTC.

This clonotype was seen repeatedly, ten times or more. The CDR3: CSAVTSGRRYQETQYF. CDR3 coding DNA: TGCAGTGCCGTCACTAGCGGGAGGCGCTACCAAGAGACCCAGTACTTC. This chain connects TRBV20-1 to TRBJ2-5; 12 nucleotides match TRBD2. The CDR3 sequence is 16 residues long. After removal of 6 bases from V and 0 bases from J, the junction contained 8 bases not matched to a gene. The germline gives CDR1 DFQATT, CDR2 SNEGSKA (reference sequence).

The V call is TRBV12-3 or TRBV12-4, the J call TRBJ1-3; D unresolved. V lost 6 bases, J lost 8 bases, and 17 bases lay in between. This CDR3 spans 14 amino acids. This chain's CDR3 is CASSTPKLSDTIYF. The CDR3 bases are TGTGCCAGCAGCACCCCGAAGCTATCGGACACCATATATTTT.

This clonotype was observed a handful of times. V gene TRBV9 combines with J gene TRBJ1-1; D is perhaps TRBD1 (5 bases). This CDR3 spans 16 amino acids. CDR1 is SGDLS and CDR2 is YYNGEE in the germline V gene. Trimming cost V 4 bases and J 0 bases, with 16 bases left between them. CDR3 sequence reads: CASSPPVKTVNTEAFF. The CDR3 DNA reads as TGTGCCAGCAGCCCCCCGGTAAAGACAGTGAACACTGAAGCTTTCTTT.

This clonotype appeared a few times. The chain is built from TRBV3-1 and TRBJ2-1; D not certain. Trimming took 1 base from V and 6 from J, leaving 13 bases between them. In germline, CDR1 is LGHDT, CDR2 YNNKEL (reference sequence). The CDR3 contains 15 residues. In DNA form, the CDR3 reads TGTGCCAGCAGCCAAGTTGGGGTGGGGATCAATGAGCAGTTCTTC. It translates to CASSQVGVGINEQFF.

This clonotype occurred a few times. One base away lies a much larger clone, so this may be a sequencing read error. Here the CDR3 omits its conserved ending phenylalanine or tryptophan, so a read error is the likely source. As DNA, the CDR3 is TGTGCCAGCAGTCGGACAGAGGCAGAGACCCAGTACCTC. Translated, it gives CASSRTEAETQYL. The chain has TRBV2 and TRBJ2-5, with TRBD1 as a possible D gene (6 bases). Germline values: CDR1 SNHLY, CDR2 FYNNEI. The CDR3 loop spans 13 amino acids. V lost 5 bases to trimming and J lost 4 bases, with 11 bases between them.